The 26 T cell receptor beta chains reported below all come from one sample, sequenced in a study of vaccination and CD4 T cells after COVID-19. These receptors are not linked to any known antigen. The Oncomine TCR Beta short-read assay was applied to DNA of cultured CD4+ T cells. Using its own MiXCR run on the PCR reads, TCRdb lists one record per CDR3 protein. The data contain 15,000 to 20,000 distinct CDR3 sequences, around three fifths of them singletons. The treatment was: roughly 10-day PBMC culture with coronavirus spike peptide pools or control peptides (ViraFEST assay). The sample was CD4+ T cells from blood, cultured in vitro. Source of these receptors: a human donor who had recovered from COVID-19.

This clonotype has just a few counts. This rearrangement joins TRBV20-1 to TRBJ2-3, with D possibly matching TRBD1 (5 bases). V dropped 3 bases and J dropped 4 bases, with 11 bases sitting between them. CDR1 DFQATT and CDR2 SNEGSKA come from the germline V gene (reference sequence). The CDR3 totals 13 residues. CDR3 in DNA: TGCAGTGCTAGGATGGCAGGGCCAGATACGCAGTATTTT. Translated, it gives CSARMAGPDTQYF.

The chain carries TRBV6-5 and TRBJ2-5; D uncertain. Trimming took off 0 bases at V and 4 bases at J, with 6 bases between the two ends. There are 13 residues in the CDR3. Germline V CDR1 and CDR2: MNHEY, SVGAGI. CDR3 coding DNA: TGTGCCAGCAGTTACTCGACGCGAGAGACCCAGTACTTC. The encoded protein is CASSYSTRETQYF.

The chain is built from TRBV25-1 and TRBJ1-3; weak D call: TRBD1 (5 bases). Germline CDR1 MGHDK, CDR2 SYGVNS. This CDR3 is built from 15 residues. The V gene lost 6 bases and the J gene lost 2 bases, with 14 bases spanning the gap. The CDR3 sequence is CASSPAAGTGNTIYF. CDR3 bases: TGTGCCAGCAGCCCAGCGGCAGGGACTGGAAACACCATATATTTT.

This chain links TRBV11-3 with TRBJ2-6; no reliable D call. Germline CDR1 reads SGHNT; CDR2 reads YENEEA. The CDR3 is made up of 17 amino acids. V lost 0 bases and J lost 5, with 14 bases in between. CDR3 amino acids: CASSLETLRVWANVLTF. DNA for the CDR3: TGTGCCAGCAGCTTAGAGACCCTAAGGGTCTGGGCCAACGTCCTGACTTTC.

V usage is TRBV7-8 and J usage is TRBJ2-2; possibly TRBD2 for D (5 bases). The CDR3 has 15 residues. V lost 5 bases and J lost 5, with 15 bases in between. CDR1 is SGHVS and CDR2 is FQNEAQ in the germline V gene. The CDR3 spells CASSPGGGYTGELFF. CDR3 nucleotide sequence: TGTGCCAGCAGCCCCGGAGGCGGATATACCGGGGAGCTGTTTTTT.

J is TRBJ1-1 and V is TRBV24-1; no clear D. V lost 6 bases to trimming and J lost 1 base, with 11 bases between them. The CDR3 covers 14 residues. The germline CDR1 and CDR2 sequences are KGHDR and SFDVKD. Here the CDR3 reads CATSKGGQNTEAFF. CDR3 nucleotides: TGTGCCACCAGTAAGGGCGGGCAGAACACTGAAGCTTTCTTT.

The chain combines TRBV20-1 with TRBJ2-7; D remains ambiguous. Germline V gene sequence: CDR1 DFQATT, CDR2 SNEGSKA (reference sequence). The V end lost 2 bases, the J end lost 2 bases, and 7 bases lay between the germline ends. This CDR3 is 12 amino acids long. CDR3 DNA: TGCAGTGCTAGACCCCTCGCCTACGAGCAGTACTTC. Protein sequence: CSARPLAYEQYF.

V usage is TRBV6-1 and J usage is TRBJ1-2, with 7 bases fitting TRBD1. This CDR3 is 16 amino acids long. V lost 6 bases, J lost 4 bases, and 14 bases stayed unmatched. The V gene's germline CDR1 is MNHNS and CDR2 SASEGT. The CDR3 spells CASRPRPTGAFYGYTF. CDR3 sequence (DNA): TGTGCCAGCAGACCGAGACCCACAGGGGCGTTCTATGGCTACACCTTC.

The V gene is TRBV28, the J gene TRBJ1-2; D is unresolved. The V gene lost 2 bases and the J gene lost 3 bases, with 13 bases spanning the gap. The V gene's germline CDR1 is MDHEN and CDR2 SYDVKM. The CDR3 is 15 residues long. CDR3 in amino acids: CASSLGRVFHYGYTF. The CDR3 region has the DNA TGTGCCAGCAGTTTAGGAAGGGTATTTCACTATGGCTACACCTTC.

V gene TRBV20-1 combines with J gene TRBJ2-3, with a weak D call TRBD2 (5 bases). V was shortened by 8 bases and J by 1 base, with 10 bases between the two germline ends. CDR3 length: 12 residues. Per the germline V gene, CDR1 is DFQATT and CDR2 is SNEGSKA (reference sequence). The CDR3 DNA is TGCAGTCCCCGTAGCGGCACAGATACGCAGTATTTT. It is translated as CSPRSGTDTQYF.

As to this clonotype: At one boundary the junction diverges from the germline segment, which might be a read error. V and J are TRBV6-1 and TRBJ2-1; D perhaps matches TRBD1 (6 bases). CDR1 and CDR2 (germline): MNHNS, SASEGT. The CDR3 extends over 14 amino acids. The DNA for the CDR3 is TGCGCCAGCAGGGGTGCAAAGGGGCTGAATGAGCAGTTCTTC. Translation: CASRGAKGLNEQFF.

J is TRBJ2-7 and V is TRBV6-4; TRBD1 aligns across 9 bases. Looked up from germline, CDR1 is MRHNA and CDR2 is SNTAGT. V lost 2 bases to trimming and J lost 2 bases; unmatched junction nucleotides: 7. The CDR3 totals 16 residues. The CDR3 DNA reads as TGTGCCAGCAGTGACCCGACAGGGGGAATTCCCTACGAGCAGTACTTC. Its protein is CASSDPTGGIPYEQYF.

The chain joins TRBV18 to TRBJ1-1; a possible D gene is TRBD1 (5 bases). The V gene lost 0 bases and the J gene lost 4 bases, with 9 bases spanning the gap. The length of the CDR3 is 14 residues. Germline assignment: CDR1 KGHSH and CDR2 LQKENI. For the CDR3, the DNA is TGTGCCAGCTCACCACCTGGAGGGGCCACTGAAGCTTTCTTT. Protein sequence: CASSPPGGATEAFF.

This clonotype was seen only once. The chain carries TRBV12-3 or TRBV12-4 and TRBJ2-2; D is tentatively TRBD1 or TRBD2 (5 bases each). This CDR3 comprises 13 residues. V lost 4 bases, J lost 6 bases, and 9 bases lay in between. The CDR3 coding sequence is TGTGCCAGCAGTTATAGAGGGGCCGGGGAGCTGTTTTTT. Its translation: CASSYRGAGELFF.

This clonotype was detected only a few times. This chain joins TRBV11-2 and TRBJ1-2; D possibly corresponds to TRBD1 (5 bases). Germline V gene data show CDR1 as SGHAT and CDR2 as FQNNGV. CDR3 size: 16 residues. V was clipped by 3 bases and J by 4 bases, with 18 bases between them. The CDR3, as DNA: TGTGCCAGCAGCTTCCCCCGAGGGCAGGGTGGCTATGGCTACACCTTC. Translated, it gives CASSFPRGQGGYGYTF.

This clonotype has just a few counts. This chain connects TRBV20-1 to TRBJ1-2; 7 nucleotides line up with TRBD1. CDR1 DFQATT and CDR2 SNEGSKA come from the germline V gene (reference sequence). This CDR3 is built from 11 residues. V shed 3 bases and J 8 bases; nucleotides not matched to a gene: 3. The CDR3 sequence: CSARRGQGYTF. CDR3 nucleotide sequence: TGCAGTGCTAGGAGGGGGCAGGGCTACACCTTC.

This clonotype showed up just a few times. The J gene is TRBJ2-1, the V gene TRBV6-1, with D possibly TRBD1 on 6 matching bases. Germline CDR1 MNHNS, CDR2 SASEGT. The CDR3 runs 13 residues. V was clipped by 7 bases and J by 10 bases, with 17 bases between them. The CDR3 is CASTPAGGGEQFF. The CDR3 coding sequence is TGTGCCAGCACTCCAGCTGGGGGCGGAGAGCAGTTCTTC.

Details on this clonotype: A read error may be the cause here, since a much bigger clone is one base away. This chain uses TRBV20-1 with TRBJ2-5; a possible D gene is TRBD1 (6 bases). V was pared by 5 bases and J by 3 bases, with 16 bases between. The CDR3 extends over 14 amino acids. The germline V gene has CDR1 DFQATT and CDR2 SNEGSKA (reference sequence). In DNA, the CDR3 is TGCAGTGCTCTTGGACCCCCAGGGGAAGAGACCCAGTACTTC. Its protein product is CSALGPPGEETQYF.

The rearrangement uses TRBV2 and TRBJ1-5, with 8 bases lining up with TRBD1. Trimming cost V 6 bases and J 6 bases; bases outside gene matches: 7. Germline assignment: CDR1 SNHLY and CDR2 FYNNEI. This CDR3 is 14 amino acids long. CDR3 bases: TGTGCCAGCAGGAACAGGGGGGACGGTCAGCCCCAGCATTTT. This encodes CASRNRGDGQPQHF. The whole variable domain, filled in from reference TRBV2 and TRBJ1-5, reads EPEVTQTPSHQVTQMGQEVILRCVPISNHLYFYWYRQILGQKVEFLVSFYNNEISEKSEIFDDQFSVERPDGSNFTLKIRSTKLEDSAMYFCASRNRGDGQPQHFGDGTRLSIL.

A single count supports this clonotype. The V and J genes are TRBV20-1 and TRBJ2-2; D is unresolved. The germline gives CDR1 DFQATT, CDR2 SNEGSKA (reference sequence). The CDR3 covers 14 residues. With 2 bases removed from V and 7 bases from J, the gap between germline ends came to 14 bases. CDR3 nucleotides: TGCAGTGCTAGAATCAACGGGCATGGCGGGGAGCTGTTTTTT. Amino acids: CSARINGHGGELFF.

J is TRBJ2-5 and V is TRBV7-3; 12 positions agree with TRBD2. J lost 4 bases, V lost 5 bases, and 11 bases had no gene match. Germline loops: CDR1 SGHTA, CDR2 FQGTGA. The CDR3 is 17 amino acids. The CDR3 DNA sequence: TGTGCCAGCAGCCCGATGACTAGCGGGAGCGGACGAGAGACCCAGTACTTC. Translating it yields CASSPMTSGSGRETQYF.

This chain connects TRBV6-2 or TRBV6-3 to TRBJ2-4; D unresolved. Per germline, CDR1 MNHEY and CDR2 SVGEGT. The CDR3 has 15 residues. V was shortened by 4 bases and J by 0 bases, with 10 bases between the two germline ends. CDR3 protein: CASSFDDLAKNIQYF. CDR3 DNA sequence: TGTGCCAGCAGTTTCGACGACCTAGCCAAAAACATTCAGTACTTC.

The rearrangement joins TRBV19 to TRBJ2-2; 11 bases map to TRBD2. CDR1 and CDR2 from the germline V gene are LNHDA and SQIVND (reference sequence). With V trimmed by 7 bases and J by 7 bases, 8 bases remained unmatched. The CDR3 is 15 amino acids. CDR3 sequence reads: CASTKLAGDGGELFF. CDR3 sequence (DNA): TGTGCCAGTACCAAACTAGCGGGAGACGGCGGGGAGCTGTTTTTT.

In nucleotides, the CDR3 is TGCAGTGTGAGGTCCTCACCCTACGAGCAGTACTTC. As protein: CSVRSSPYEQYF. This chain uses TRBV20-1 with TRBJ2-7, with no clear D. V was trimmed by 7 bases and J by 2 bases, leaving 12 bases between them. The CDR3 is made up of 12 amino acids. Germline CDR1 is DFQATT and CDR2 is SNEGSKA (reference sequence).

By its share, this clonotype is large (0.1 to 1%). V usage is TRBV25-1 and J usage is TRBJ1-4, with D unresolved. This CDR3 is built from 13 residues. V gave up 5 bases and J gave up 0 bases, with 4 bases separating them. In germline, CDR1 is MGHDK, CDR2 SYGVNS. The CDR3 region has the DNA TGTGCCAGCAGTCTCCCAACTAATGAAAAACTGTTTTTT. Its translation is CASSLPTNEKLFF.

The chain has TRBV20-1 and TRBJ2-7; 7 nucleotides line up with TRBD2. Trimming removed 0 bases from V and 6 bases from J; junction bases left unmatched: 11. This CDR3 comprises 15 residues. Per germline, CDR1 DFQATT and CDR2 SNEGSKA (reference sequence). The CDR3 loop reads CSARDRAKTGGEQYF. CDR3 DNA: TGCAGTGCTAGAGATCGCGCCAAGACGGGGGGCGAGCAGTACTTC.